The entry that follows covers one T cell receptor beta chain sequence. Its antigen remains unidentified. The data originate from a study of PD-L1 blockade in urothelial cancer. Study-level background: Patients took up atezolizumab in the mid-2010s at 1,200 mg intravenously every 3 weeks.

Findings of the study overall: Durable benefit accompanied greater 3-week expansion of tumor-associated blood clones.

V shed 5 bases and J 6 bases; nucleotides not matched to a gene: 5. This CDR3 comprises 14 residues. Germline V gives CDR1 SEHNR, CDR2 FQNEAQ (reference sequence). Time point noted: pretreatment peripheral blood. Patients yielded 1 to 8 samples each, pretreatment and on-treatment. Generated by immunoSEQ multiplex PCR, the TCRdb table keeps only in-frame clones and is missing some. This table has about 63,000 clones, 81% appearing once. Sequenced here: PBMCs, sampled around atezolizumab (anti-PD-L1) treatment. V gene TRBV7-9 combines with J gene TRBJ2-7, with TRBD2 matching over 12 bases. The origin of this receptor is a man aged 70 or older with urothelial cancer. CDR3 in DNA: TGTGCCAGCAGCGCTAGCGGGAGGGCCGGCGAGCAGTACTTC. This codes for CASSASGRAGEQYF.